This T cell receptor (beta chain) was recovered during a study of blood T cell repertoires in COVID-19. TCRdb keeps only in-frame clones here, not all; method: immunoSEQ multiplex PCR. The sample holds under 350,000 clones; 65% to 90% are singletons and the top ten take about 4.2%. This CDR3 contains 15 residues. The V end was cut by 5 bases, the J end by 6 bases, with 17 bases between. Germline assignment: CDR1 LNHDA and CDR2 SQIVND (reference sequence). The chain has TRBV19 and TRBJ1-5; D is possibly TRBD1 (5 bases). Sequenced sample: PBMCs or T cells enriched from blood (not recorded which). This receptor was obtained from a woman aged 40 to 50 with acute COVID-19. The CDR3 DNA follows: TGTGCCAGTAGTTTGCAGCAGGGATTCTCTCAGCCCCAGCATTTT. Encoded protein: CASSLQQGFSQPQHF.